This is a list of T cell receptor beta chains from one sample in a study of identifying expanded T cells in peripheral blood. The assay was immunoSEQ multiplex PCR, and TCRdb's table has in-frame clones only and misses some. The table lists some 76,000 clones, roughly 90% of them singletons. The specimen was blood. All receptors derive from a person between 18 and 69 years old in good health. Both conserved end residues are part of each CDR3. D genes are given only for firm matches. Clone size is given for some rows only: seen once, a few or many times, or a class if the clone is expanded.

j_gene | v_gene | abundance | d_gene | CDR3aa | CDR3nt
TRBJ2-1 | TRBV6-6 | - | - | CASSYSPGAEQFF | TGTGCCAGCAGTTACTCGCCGGGCGCTGAGCAGTTCTTC
TRBJ2-7 | TRBV29-1 | - | TRBD1 | CSVGTVEQYF | TGCAGCGTGGGGACAGTCGAGCAGTACTTC
TRBJ2-7 | TRBV15 | - | - | CATSRGASYEQYF | TGTGCCACCAGCAGAGGAGCCTCCTACGAGCAGTACTTC
TRBJ2-2 | TRBV19 | - | - | CASSQTVNTGELFF | TGTGCCAGTAGTCAAACCGTGAACACCGGGGAGCTGTTTTTT
TRBJ1-2 | TRBV28 | - | - | CASKEGNYGYTF | TGTGCCAGCAAAGAGGGCAACTATGGCTACACCTTC
TRBJ2-3 | TRBV10-3 | - | - | CATQAPSTDTQYF | TGTGCCACACAGGCCCCTAGCACAGATACGCAGTATTTT
TRBJ2-3 | TRBV7-3 | - | - | CASSRFPTDTQYF | TGTGCCAGCAGCCGCTTTCCCACAGATACGCAGTATTTT
TRBJ2-1 | TRBV9 | - | TRBD2 | CASSPRRTSGNEQFF | TGTGCCAGCAGCCCACGCCGGACTAGCGGGAATGAGCAGTTCTTC
TRBJ2-7 | TRBV29-1 | - | TRBD1 | CSGRDSDHYEQYF | TGCAGTGGCCGGGACAGCGATCACTACGAGCAGTACTTC
TRBJ2-1 | TRBV4-2 | - | TRBD2 | CASSQDYEGGSYNEQFF | TGTGCCAGCAGCCAAGATTATGAGGGAGGGTCCTACAATGAGCAGTTCTTC
TRBJ2-1 | TRBV6-1 | once | TRBD2 | CASSERLAGGINEQFF | TGTGCCAGCAGTGAGCGCCTAGCGGGAGGGATCAATGAGCAGTTCTTC
TRBJ2-6 | TRBV7-8 | once | - | CASALIGPGAGANVLTF | TGTGCCAGCGCGTTAATTGGTCCAGGCGCGGGGGCCAACGTCCTGACTTTC
TRBJ2-1 | TRBV11-2 | - | TRBD2 | CASSPPSPGLASNEQFF | TGTGCCAGCAGCCCTCCCAGTCCGGGACTAGCATCCAATGAGCAGTTCTTC
TRBJ2-1 | TRBV7-2 | - | TRBD2 | CASSIRGGLGNEQFF | TGTGCCAGCAGCATCCGGGGGGGCCTGGGGAATGAGCAGTTCTTC
TRBJ2-2 | TRBV27 | - | TRBD1 | CASRGTGSTGELFF | TGTGCCAGCAGGGGGACAGGAAGCACCGGGGAGCTGTTTTTT
TRBJ2-5 | TRBV29-1 | - | TRBD1 | CSGGQGAPVGQETQYF | TGCAGCGGCGGACAGGGGGCTCCGGTAGGCCAAGAGACCCAGTACTTC
TRBJ2-3 | TRBV30 | - | - | CAWSREGTDTQYF | TGTGCCTGGAGTAGGGAAGGCACAGATACGCAGTATTTT
TRBJ2-5 | TRBV13 | - | TRBD2 | CASSGSGERQTQYF | TGTGCCAGCAGCGGGAGCGGGGAGCGGCAGACCCAGTACTTC
TRBJ2-7 | TRBV5-4 | - | - | CASSLSTGEQYF | TGTGCCAGCAGCTTGAGCACTGGGGAGCAGTACTTC
TRBJ1-3 | TRBV4-2 | - | TRBD1 | CASSNRTGRTGNTIYF | TGTGCCAGCAGCAACCGGACAGGTCGCACTGGAAACACCATATATTTT
TRBJ1-4 | TRBV6-5 | - | - | CASARGGGEKLFF | TGTGCCAGCGCCAGAGGGGGTGGTGAAAAACTGTTTTTT
TRBJ2-1 | TRBV7-2 | once | TRBD1 | CASSLSTGVSSYNEQFF | TGTGCCAGCAGCTTAAGCACAGGGGTAAGCTCCTACAATGAGCAGTTCTTC
TRBJ2-7 | TRBV2 | - | - | CASSESLLLGAYEQYF | TGTGCCAGCAGTGAGTCCCTACTCCTCGGGGCGTACGAGCAGTACTTC
TRBJ2-1 | TRBV7-9 | - | TRBD2 | CASSLYLAGVHNEQFF | TGTGCCAGCAGCTTATACCTAGCGGGAGTCCACAATGAGCAGTTCTTC
TRBJ2-4 | TRBV9 | - | - | CASSATGTDWGLQYF | TGTGCCAGCAGCGCAACCGGGACGGACTGGGGGCTTCAGTACTTC
TRBJ2-7 | TRBV7-8 | once | TRBD2 | CASSSGTSGSYEQYF | TGTGCCAGCAGCTCCGGGACTAGCGGGAGCTACGAGCAGTACTTC
TRBJ1-3 | TRBV9 | - | - | CASSVDRGGNGNTIYF | TGTGCCAGCAGCGTAGATCGGGGGGGAAATGGAAACACCATATATTTT
TRBJ2-7 | TRBV15 | - | - | CATSRVAGTWGNEQYF | TGTGCCACCAGCAGAGTGGCCGGGACTTGGGGTAACGAGCAGTACTTC
TRBJ2-2 | TRBV9 | once | - | CASSPEGGSDTGELFF | TGTGCCAGCAGCCCAGAAGGGGGGTCGGACACCGGGGAGCTGTTTTTT
TRBJ1-1 | TRBV7-9 | - | TRBD1 | CASSETGQTVREAFF | TGTGCCAGCAGCGAGACAGGGCAGACTGTCCGTGAAGCTTTCTTT
TRBJ1-2 | TRBV7-8 | - | - | CASSLGQGRSGYTF | TGTGCCAGCAGCTTAGGTCAGGGTAGAAGTGGCTACACCTTC
TRBJ2-2 | TRBV7-6 | - | TRBD1 | CASSLQQGTTGELFF | TGTGCCAGCAGCTTACAACAGGGGACCACCGGGGAGCTGTTTTTT